Listed below are T cell receptor beta chains from one sample, sequenced in a study of blood T cell repertoires in COVID-19. The protocol was immunoSEQ multiplex PCR, while the TCRdb copy is restricted to in-frame clones and leaves out a portion. The table lists roughly 63,000 clones, nearly 90% of them singletons. The source material was peripheral blood. The receptors were gathered from a man in his forties or fifties with active COVID-19. Each CDR3 is given with its conserved first and last residue. A D gene is named only where the DNA matches it firmly. Clone size, where shown, is once, few, many, or a class for clones that have expanded.

v_gene: TRBV7-2
j_gene: TRBJ2-2
d_gene: .
abundance: .
CDR3nt: TGTGCCAGCAGCTTAGGGACAGCCGGGGAGCTGTTTTTT
CDR3aa: CASSLGTAGELFF

v_gene: TRBV4-3
j_gene: TRBJ2-2
d_gene: TRBD2
abundance: .
CDR3nt: TGCGCCAGCAGCCGATTTCGCGGGGGATCGAACACCGGGGAGCTGTTTTTT
CDR3aa: CASSRFRGGSNTGELFF

v_gene: TRBV2
j_gene: TRBJ2-1
d_gene: TRBD1
abundance: .
CDR3nt: TGTGCCAGCAGTACCCAGGACAGGGGAACGCTCTTC
CDR3aa: CASSTQDRGTLF

v_gene: TRBV30
j_gene: TRBJ1-5
d_gene: TRBD1
abundance: once
CDR3nt: TGTGCCTGGAGTACAGGGGAGGCTCAGCCCCAGCATTTT
CDR3aa: CAWSTGEAQPQHF

v_gene: TRBV6-5
j_gene: TRBJ2-3
d_gene: .
abundance: .
CDR3nt: TGTGCCAGCAGTTACGGGGGCGGGACAGATACGCAGTATTTT
CDR3aa: CASSYGGGTDTQYF

v_gene: TRBV9
j_gene: TRBJ1-2
d_gene: TRBD1
abundance: .
CDR3nt: TGTGCCAGCAGCGGGGACAGGAGCTACACCTTC
CDR3aa: CASSGDRSYTF

v_gene: TRBV2
j_gene: TRBJ2-1
d_gene: .
abundance: .
CDR3nt: TGTGCCAGCACCATGGGGGGGGCCACGAGGAATGAGCAGTTCTTC
CDR3aa: CASTMGGATRNEQFF

v_gene: TRBV7-2
j_gene: TRBJ2-1
d_gene: .
abundance: .
CDR3nt: TGTGCCAGCAGCCCCGGCGGCAGGAGGTCCTACAATGAGCAGTTCTTC
CDR3aa: CASSPGGRRSYNEQFF

v_gene: TRBV12-3/TRBV12-4
j_gene: TRBJ1-5
d_gene: .
abundance: once
CDR3nt: TGTGCCACGAGTAGGGGGGAGGGACAGCCCCAGCATTTT
CDR3aa: CATSRGEGQPQHF

v_gene: TRBV30
j_gene: TRBJ1-6
d_gene: TRBD1
abundance: .
CDR3nt: TGTGCCTGGAACCGGGACAGGGGGCGGTCTCCTAATTCACCCCTCCACTTT
CDR3aa: CAWNRDRGRSPNSPLHF

v_gene: TRBV24-1
j_gene: TRBJ1-3
d_gene: .
abundance: .
CDR3nt: TGTGCCACCAGTGATTATGGACAGAGGCCTGGAAACACCATATATTTT
CDR3aa: CATSDYGQRPGNTIYF

v_gene: TRBV5-1
j_gene: TRBJ2-7
d_gene: TRBD1
abundance: .
CDR3nt: TGCGCCAGCAGCTCCTGGACAGGGCCTTCCTACGAGCAGTACTTC
CDR3aa: CASSSWTGPSYEQYF

v_gene: TRBV3-1/TRBV3-2
j_gene: TRBJ1-2
d_gene: .
abundance: .
CDR3nt: TGTGCCAGCAGCCAGGGGGGGTCCGCTAACTATGGCTACACCTTC
CDR3aa: CASSQGGSANYGYTF

v_gene: TRBV2
j_gene: TRBJ2-3
d_gene: .
abundance: .
CDR3nt: TGTGCCAGCAGTGAAGCCCCGGGAGATACGCAGTATTTT
CDR3aa: CASSEAPGDTQYF

v_gene: TRBV6-6
j_gene: TRBJ2-1
d_gene: .
abundance: .
CDR3nt: TGTGCCAGCAGTTACTCGGGGGCGACTGTCCATGAGCAGTTCTTC
CDR3aa: CASSYSGATVHEQFF

v_gene: TRBV9
j_gene: TRBJ1-4
d_gene: .
abundance: .
CDR3nt: TGTGCCAGCAGCGTAGGGCCAGGGGTTTTTCGGGAAAAACTGTTTTTT
CDR3aa: CASSVGPGVFREKLFF

v_gene: TRBV7-2
j_gene: TRBJ2-3
d_gene: TRBD2
abundance: .
CDR3nt: TGTGCCAGCAGCTCCCCAACTAGCGGGGGTCCGGCAGATACGCAGTATTTT
CDR3aa: CASSSPTSGGPADTQYF

v_gene: TRBV10-3
j_gene: TRBJ1-2
d_gene: TRBD1
abundance: .
CDR3nt: TGTGCCATCAGTGAGACTGGACAGGCGACAGTCTATGGCTACACCTTC
CDR3aa: CAISETGQATVYGYTF

v_gene: TRBV6-6
j_gene: TRBJ1-2
d_gene: .
abundance: .
CDR3nt: TGTGCCAGCAGTCACAACGACATGGTCTATGGCTACACCTTC
CDR3aa: CASSHNDMVYGYTF

v_gene: TRBV27
j_gene: TRBJ1-1
d_gene: TRBD1
abundance: .
CDR3nt: TGTGCCAGCAGCCGACAGGGTTTCGCTGAAGCTTTCTTC
CDR3aa: CASSRQGFAEAFF

v_gene: TRBV14
j_gene: TRBJ1-2
d_gene: .
abundance: .
CDR3nt: TGTGCCAGCAGCCATTTTCCCCCTGGACAGACTTCAGATGGCTACACCTTC
CDR3aa: CASSHFPPGQTSDGYTF

v_gene: TRBV7-9
j_gene: TRBJ1-4
d_gene: .
abundance: once
CDR3nt: TGTGCCACCGCAACTAATGAAAAACTGTTTTTT
CDR3aa: CATATNEKLFF

v_gene: TRBV5-4
j_gene: TRBJ2-7
d_gene: TRBD1
abundance: .
CDR3nt: TGTGCCAGCAGCTTGGCAGGGGGCGAGCAGTACTTC
CDR3aa: CASSLAGGEQYF

v_gene: TRBV7-2
j_gene: TRBJ2-5
d_gene: TRBD1
abundance: .
CDR3nt: TGTGCCAGCAGCTTAGCCGGGACAGGGAGAGAGACCCAGTACTTC
CDR3aa: CASSLAGTGRETQYF

v_gene: TRBV5-8
j_gene: TRBJ1-1
d_gene: .
abundance: .
CDR3nt: TGTGCCAGCAGCTTTCCGGGGAACACTGAAGCTTTCTTT
CDR3aa: CASSFPGNTEAFF

v_gene: TRBV4-1
j_gene: TRBJ2-7
d_gene: TRBD1
abundance: .
CDR3nt: TGCGCCAGCAGCATGGACAGGGAGACCTACGAGCAGTACTTC
CDR3aa: CASSMDRETYEQYF

v_gene: TRBV12-5
j_gene: TRBJ2-7
d_gene: TRBD1
abundance: .
CDR3nt: TGTGCTAGTGGTACCGGACAGGGAATGGGCTACGAGCAGTACTTC
CDR3aa: CASGTGQGMGYEQYF

v_gene: TRBV3-1/TRBV3-2
j_gene: TRBJ1-4
d_gene: TRBD1
abundance: .
CDR3nt: TGTGCCAGCAGCTCTCTGGGGACAGGGGCTGAAAAACTGTTTTTT
CDR3aa: CASSSLGTGAEKLFF

v_gene: TRBV18
j_gene: TRBJ1-1
d_gene: TRBD1
abundance: .
CDR3nt: TGTGCCAGCTCGCGATCGGGACAGGGAATCACTGAAGCTTTCTTT
CDR3aa: CASSRSGQGITEAFF

v_gene: TRBV29-1
j_gene: TRBJ1-2
d_gene: TRBD1
abundance: .
CDR3nt: TGCAGCGTTGTGTCGTCAGGGGGTTACCTTAACTATGGCTACACCTTC
CDR3aa: CSVVSSGGYLNYGYTF

v_gene: TRBV2
j_gene: TRBJ1-2
d_gene: .
abundance: .
CDR3nt: TGTGCCAGCATCGGGGGGCGAGGCGGCTACACCTTC
CDR3aa: CASIGGRGGYTF

v_gene: TRBV7-3
j_gene: TRBJ1-2
d_gene: TRBD1
abundance: .
CDR3nt: TGTGCCAGCAGCCGACAGGCGACTGAAGGGGGCGCTAACTATGGCTACACCTTC
CDR3aa: CASSRQATEGGANYGYTF

v_gene: TRBV7-2
j_gene: TRBJ2-1
d_gene: .
abundance: .
CDR3nt: TGTGCCAGCAGCTTAGCGGGGCAGAGCTCCTACAATGAGCAGTTCTTC
CDR3aa: CASSLAGQSSYNEQFF

v_gene: TRBV10-1
j_gene: TRBJ2-7
d_gene: .
abundance: .
CDR3nt: TGCGCCAGCAGGGCAGGGTCCTACGAGCAGTACTTC
CDR3aa: CASRAGSYEQYF

v_gene: TRBV9
j_gene: TRBJ2-3
d_gene: TRBD2
abundance: once
CDR3nt: TGTGCCAGCAGCGACCCCCGGACTAGCGGGGGTGGGGGCACAGATACGCAGTATTTT
CDR3aa: CASSDPRTSGGGGTDTQYF

v_gene: TRBV7-2
j_gene: TRBJ2-1
d_gene: .
abundance: .
CDR3nt: TGTGCCAGCAGCTTAGGGGGCCATGGGGAGCAGTTCTTC
CDR3aa: CASSLGGHGEQFF

v_gene: TRBV29-1
j_gene: TRBJ1-2
d_gene: .
abundance: .
CDR3nt: TGCAGCGTGATGGCTTTGTCTGATGGCTACACCTTC
CDR3aa: CSVMALSDGYTF

v_gene: TRBV10-3
j_gene: TRBJ1-1
d_gene: TRBD1
abundance: once
CDR3nt: TGTGCCATCAGTGATACAGGGGAGGTTGGAGCTTTCTTT
CDR3aa: CAISDTGEVGAFF

v_gene: TRBV28
j_gene: TRBJ2-7
d_gene: TRBD1
abundance: .
CDR3nt: TGTGCCAGCAGTCAGGGGGTAGGCTACGAGCAGTACTTC
CDR3aa: CASSQGVGYEQYF

v_gene: TRBV3-1/TRBV3-2
j_gene: TRBJ1-6
d_gene: .
abundance: .
CDR3nt: TGTGCCAGCAGCTCCTTGTCCAATTCACCCCTCCACTTT
CDR3aa: CASSSLSNSPLHF

v_gene: TRBV7-9
j_gene: TRBJ2-1
d_gene: TRBD1
abundance: once
CDR3nt: TGTGCCAGCAGCTTCGCCGGGACAGGGAATGAGCAGTTCTTC
CDR3aa: CASSFAGTGNEQFF

v_gene: TRBV6-5
j_gene: TRBJ1-1
d_gene: .
abundance: .
CDR3nt: TGTGCCAGCAGTTACCTCACAGGGTTCACTGAAGCTTTCTTT
CDR3aa: CASSYLTGFTEAFF

v_gene: TRBV4-1
j_gene: TRBJ1-6
d_gene: .
abundance: .
CDR3nt: TGCGCCAGCAGCCAAGATGGGCAGGGGCCCCGTTCACCCCTCCACTTT
CDR3aa: CASSQDGQGPRSPLHF